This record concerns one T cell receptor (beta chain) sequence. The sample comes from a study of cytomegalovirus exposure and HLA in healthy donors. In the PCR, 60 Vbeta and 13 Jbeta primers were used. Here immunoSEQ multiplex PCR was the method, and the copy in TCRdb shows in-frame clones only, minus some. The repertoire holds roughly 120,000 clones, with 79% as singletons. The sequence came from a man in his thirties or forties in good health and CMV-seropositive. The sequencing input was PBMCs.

CDR3 in DNA: TGTGCCAGCAGTCGAGTGACTAGCTATTTCAAGACCCAGTACTTC. The encoded protein is CASSRVTSYFKTQYF. The chain employs TRBV7-9 and TRBJ2-5; 7 bases map to TRBD2. The V gene end was trimmed by 6 bases and the J gene end by 6 bases; junction bases not matched to a gene: 13. The CDR3 is 15 residues long. The germline CDR1 and CDR2 sequences are SEHNR and FQNEAQ (reference sequence). Combining the CDR3 with reference TRBV7-9 and TRBJ2-5 gives the whole variable domain DTGVSQNPRHKITKRGQNVTFRCDPISEHNRLYWYRQTLGQGPEFLTYFQNEAQLEKSRLLSDRFSAERPKGSFSTLEIQRTEQGDSAMYLCASSRVTSYFKTQYFGPGTRLLVL.